This T cell receptor beta chain was identified during a study of shared clonotypes between healthy human individuals. This clone was seen once. TCRdb's copy holds only in-frame clones and misses some; the assay was immunoSEQ multiplex PCR. The sample has 2 million to 2.5 million clones; 95% are singletons. Trimming removed 5 bases at V and 0 bases at J, with 11 bases between. Germline CDR1 reads SGHTA; CDR2 reads FQGNSA. CDR3 length: 14 residues. The rearrangement joins TRBV7-2 to TRBJ2-7, with D possibly matching TRBD1 (6 bases). This clonotype was obtained from a man aged 18 to 29 in good health. Input material: naive CD4+ T cells sorted from blood. The subset is: CD45RA+ positively selected. CDR3 residues: CASSIDRISYEQYF. The CDR3 DNA follows: TGTGCCAGCAGCATAGACAGGATCTCCTACGAGCAGTACTTC.